This T cell receptor (beta chain) was sequenced in a study of technical replicates of blood from several donors. The CDR3 is made up of 13 amino acids. Germline CDR1 is LNHDA and CDR2 is SQIVND (reference sequence). V lost 5 bases, J lost 2 bases, and 9 bases lay in between. Measured with immunoSEQ multiplex PCR; TCRdb has only the in-frame clones, and not every one. This table holds approximately 88,000 clones, approximately 96% found once. Sequences were obtained from T cells isolated from PBMCs. This receptor was identified in a human donor in good health. This chain uses TRBV19 with TRBJ1-2; weak D call: TRBD1 (6 bases). The CDR3: CASSRTVNYGYTF. DNA of the CDR3: TGTGCCAGTAGTCGGACAGTAAACTATGGCTACACCTTC.